The 22 T cell receptor beta chains given below trace back to one sample, sequenced in a study of T cell repertoires in cytomegalovirus infection. No antigen has been assigned to these receptors. One entry per CDR3 protein, called by TCRdb with MiXCR from the reads. This table has about 500,000 distinct CDR3 sequences, roughly a third appearing once. The sample consisted of cultured PBMCs, taken from culture after CMV antigen stimulation. These receptors were collected from a human donor in good health (CMV status not recorded). Some clones in this sample may be carry-over from other donors' samples.

This clonotype was observed a handful of times. This chain joins TRBV6-2 or TRBV6-3 and TRBJ2-5; D gene unclear. Germline V CDR1 and CDR2: MNHEY, SVGEGT. Between the trimmed V and J ends, which lost 2 bases and 5 bases, there was a span of 6 bases. The CDR3 extends over 12 amino acids. CDR3 coding DNA: TGTGCCAGCAGTTACACGGTGGAGACCCAGTACTTC. Protein: CASSYTVETQYF.

This clonotype was counted many times. The junction departs from the called germline gene at one end, perhaps through a read error. The V call is TRBV12-3 or TRBV12-4, the J call TRBJ2-1; 11 nucleotides agree with TRBD2. The CDR3 is 13 residues long. DNA of the CDR3: TGTGCCAGCAGCTTAGCGGGGGGGGGTGAGCAGTTCTTC. Protein: CASSLAGGGEQFF.

This chain connects TRBV28 to TRBJ2-2; unclear D gene. The CDR3 is 16 residues long. CDR1 and CDR2 (germline): MDHEN, SYDVKM. The ends were cut back, 6 bases at V and 0 bases at J, with 14 bases in the middle. CDR3 sequence reads: CASSLFGQANTGELFF. DNA for the CDR3: TGTGCCAGCAGCCTCTTTGGGCAAGCGAACACCGGGGAGCTGTTTTTT.

There are a few counts of this clonotype. This rearrangement joins TRBV5-1 to TRBJ1-2; no reliable D call. CDR3 length: 13 residues. Germline V lookup: CDR1 SGHRS, CDR2 YFSETQ. Trimming stripped 4 bases from V and 8 bases from J, with 15 bases between. Here the CDR3 DNA reads TGCGCCAGCAGCCGTGGAGGGAATGGAGGCTACACCTTC. This encodes CASSRGGNGGYTF.

This clonotype was picked up many times. The chain couples TRBV7-2 to TRBJ1-3; 7 bases align to TRBD1. The V segment lost 5 bases and the J segment 2 bases; nucleotides outside the gene matches: 0. CDR1 is SGHTA, CDR2 FQGNSA, per germline. The CDR3 contains 13 residues. The CDR3 DNA reads TGTGCCAGCAGCCAGGGGGCTGGAAACACCATATATTTT. The encoded protein is CASSQGAGNTIYF.

This clonotype was picked up a small number of times. The chain recombines TRBV7-8 with TRBJ2-7; D unclear. Per germline, CDR1 SGHVS and CDR2 FQNEAQ. V shed 5 bases and J shed 7 bases, with 9 bases lying between them. This CDR3 contains 11 residues. The CDR3 is CASSTYGEQYF. The DNA of the CDR3 is TGTGCCAGCAGCACGTACGGGGAGCAGTACTTC.

The J gene is TRBJ2-1, the V gene TRBV6-6; D is uncertain. V was trimmed by 0 bases and J by 0 bases, leaving 18 bases between them. The germline gives CDR1 MNHNY, CDR2 SVGAGI (reference sequence). This CDR3 spans 19 amino acids. The CDR3 spells CASSYSRLRRSSSYNEQFF. The CDR3 DNA reads as TGTGCCAGCAGTTACTCGAGACTCCGGAGAAGTAGCTCCTACAATGAGCAGTTCTTC.

A remark on this clonotype: Its ends do not fully match the called genes, so a read error is possible. V gene TRBV11-1 combines with J gene TRBJ2-5, with TRBD1 matching over 8 bases. Looked up from germline, CDR1 is SGHAT and CDR2 is FQDESV (reference sequence). CDR3 size: 15 residues. This CDR3 is CATSPGQDNQETQYF. CDR3 nucleotide sequence: TGTGCCACCAGCCCGGGACAGGATAACCAAGAGACCCAGTACTTC. Supplemented by reference TRBV11-1 and TRBJ2-5, the full variable domain reads EAEVAQSPRYKITEKSQAVAFWCDPISGHATLYWYRQILGQGPELLVQFQDESVVDDSQLPKDRFSAERLKGVDSTLKIQPAELGDSAMYLCATSPGQDNQETQYFGPGTRLLVL.

This clonotype was observed a few times. The chain couples TRBV12-5 to TRBJ2-1; 7 nucleotides match TRBD2. Germline trimming cut 3 bases from V and 5 bases from J; bases unmatched to any gene: 10. CDR1 is LGHNT and CDR2 is FRNRAP in the germline V gene. The CDR3 spans 16 residues. The CDR3: CASGLGQGLIHNEQFF. In DNA form, the CDR3 reads TGTGCTAGTGGTTTAGGTCAGGGACTAATACACAATGAGCAGTTCTTC.

This clonotype occurred many times. The chain uses TRBV9 and TRBJ1-1; 10 nucleotides agree with TRBD1. The CDR3 length is 16 residues. Germline CDR1 is SGDLS and CDR2 is YYNGEE. J gave up 0 bases and V 3 bases, and 5 bases lay outside the gene matches. In DNA form, the CDR3 reads TGTGCCAGCAGCGAGACAGGGGGCTTCCTGAACACTGAAGCTTTCTTT. This sequence encodes CASSETGGFLNTEAFF.

In this sample, this clonotype turned up many times. V and J are TRBV7-8 and TRBJ2-3, with 7 bases that match TRBD2. The CDR3 contains 16 residues. CDR1 and CDR2 (germline): SGHVS, FQNEAQ. Losses at the gene ends were 5 bases for V and 4 bases for J; bases not matched to a gene: 12. CDR3 region: CASSGRLASLADTQYF. The CDR3, as DNA: TGTGCCAGCAGCGGACGACTAGCATCCCTGGCAGATACGCAGTATTTT.

The V gene is TRBV28, the J gene TRBJ2-7; D remains ambiguous. CDR3 length: 12 residues. Germline V gene sequence: CDR1 MDHEN, CDR2 SYDVKM. The germline V and J ends were trimmed by 7 bases and 2 bases, with 9 bases remaining between them. The CDR3 loop reads CASKHKTYEQYF. CDR3 nucleotide sequence: TGTGCCAGCAAGCACAAAACCTACGAGCAGTACTTC.

The V call is TRBV6-8, the J call TRBJ1-5; 10 nucleotides align to TRBD1. Germline CDR1 MNHGY, CDR2 SAAAGT. This CDR3 contains 14 residues. Unmatched junction bases numbered 6, after V lost 6 bases and J lost 7 bases. The CDR3, as DNA: TGTGCCAGCAGGACAGGGGGCACGGGGCAGCCCCAGCATTTT. It codes for CASRTGGTGQPQHF.

This clonotype was recorded many times. The rearrangement uses TRBV27 and TRBJ1-5; D might be TRBD1 (6 bases). Germline CDR1 MNHEY, CDR2 SMNVEV (reference sequence). Trimming removed 2 bases at V and 2 bases at J, with 10 bases between. CDR3 length equals 15 residues. The CDR3 nucleotides read TGTGCCAGCAGTTTAATGGCAGGGGGCAATCAGCCCCAGCATTTT. Its translation is CASSLMAGGNQPQHF.

This clonotype was recorded a few times. CDR3 sequence: CASSPTGPSYEQYF. CDR3 sequence (DNA): TGTGCCAGCAGCCCGACAGGGCCCTCCTACGAGCAGTACTTC. The chain recombines TRBV7-2 with TRBJ2-7, with 7 bases that match TRBD1. The CDR3 length is 14 residues. Germline trimming cut 5 bases from V and 0 bases from J; bases unmatched to any gene: 4. In germline, CDR1 is SGHTA, CDR2 FQGNSA.

The gene calls are TRBV6-1 and TRBJ2-1, with D perhaps matching TRBD2 (5 bases). Germline CDR1 is MNHNS and CDR2 is SASEGT. This CDR3 spans 10 amino acids. The germline V and J ends were trimmed by 6 bases and 10 bases, with 7 bases remaining between them. The CDR3 region is CASSRGEQFF. The CDR3 coding sequence is TGTGCCAGCAGCCGCGGGGAGCAGTTCTTC.

The rearrangement joins TRBV28 to TRBJ2-5; D is unresolved. Trimming shortened V by 4 bases and J by 5 bases, and 11 bases separated the two germline ends. Germline lookup yields CDR1 MDHEN and CDR2 SYDVKM. CDR3 size: 13 residues. The CDR3 is CASSSETTETQYF. The CDR3 DNA is TGTGCCAGCAGTTCCGAGACCACGGAGACCCAGTACTTC.

There are a few counts of this clonotype. This chain joins TRBV7-2 and TRBJ2-1; a weak D match, TRBD2 (6 bases). V gave up 4 bases and J gave up 6 bases, with 10 bases separating them. This CDR3 spans 13 amino acids. Germline V gene data show CDR1 as SGHTA and CDR2 as FQGNSA. CDR3 residues: CASSSGLTNEQFF. The CDR3 DNA reads TGTGCCAGCAGCTCGGGACTTACCAATGAGCAGTTCTTC. The whole variable domain, filled in from reference TRBV7-2 and TRBJ2-1, reads GAGVSQSPSNKVTEKGKDVELRCDPISGHTALYWYRQSLGQGLEFLIYFQGNSAPDKSGLPSDRFSAERTGGSVSTLTIQRTQQEDSAVYLCASSSGLTNEQFFGPGTRLTVL.

The chain links TRBV28 to TRBJ2-1; 11 bases align to TRBD2. Germline lookup yields CDR1 MDHEN and CDR2 SYDVKM. Losses at the gene ends were 8 bases for V and 8 bases for J; bases not matched to a gene: 11. The CDR3 is 15 residues long. The CDR3 coding sequence is TGTGCCAGCGACGATACTAGCGGGAGATTGGATGAGCAGTTCTTC. It encodes CASDDTSGRLDEQFF.

The chain uses TRBV20-1 and TRBJ1-1; a weak D match, TRBD1 (5 bases). The V and J ends lost 4 bases and 5 bases respectively, with 11 bases between them. The V gene's germline CDR1 is DFQATT and CDR2 SNEGSKA (reference sequence). This CDR3 has 12 amino acids. The CDR3 bases are TGCAGTGCTAAGACAGTGGGGACTGAAGCTTTCTTT. This gives the protein CSAKTVGTEAFF.

This clonotype occurred a few times. This sequence joins TRBV28 and TRBJ2-3; D gene ambiguous. The CDR3 loop spans 13 amino acids. Germline V lookup: CDR1 MDHEN, CDR2 SYDVKM. Trimming removed 2 bases at V and 4 bases at J, with 7 bases between. The CDR3 DNA reads as TGTGCCAGCAGTTTAAGGCCTTCAGATACGCAGTATTTT. Translated: CASSLRPSDTQYF.

The chain joins TRBV10-3 to TRBJ2-5, with 8 bases identical to TRBD2. The J segment lost 7 bases and the V segment lost 7 bases, leaving 8 bases of the junction unmatched. The CDR3 sequence is 13 residues long. CDR1 is ENHRY and CDR2 is SYGVKD in the germline V gene. CDR3 amino acids: CAIKGLDEGTQYF. In nucleotides, the CDR3 is TGTGCCATCAAGGGACTAGACGAAGGGACCCAGTACTTC.